These T cell receptor beta chains were read from a single sample in a study of cytomegalovirus exposure and HLA in healthy donors. Here immunoSEQ multiplex PCR was the method, and the copy in TCRdb shows in-frame clones only, minus some. The sample lists 70,000 to 100,000 clones, roughly two thirds occurring once. The sequenced sample was PBMCs. These receptor sequences come from a woman aged 45-60 years in good health and CMV-seropositive. CDR3s leave out the opening cysteine and the closing phenylalanine or tryptophan.

ASSVSEGTFGELF	13	TRBV9	TRBJ2-2
ASSWAGGNTGELF	13	TRBV13	TRBJ2-2
ASSPSGGRAGELF	13	TRBV18	TRBJ2-2
ASSGETQY	8	TRBV2	TRBJ2-5
ARIAGEETDTQY	12	TRBV9	TRBJ2-3
ASTSWGGATDTQY	13	TRBV9	TRBJ2-3
ASSLGAGGPGGELF	14	TRBV7-2	TRBJ2-2
ASSYTGDNSPLH	12	TRBV9	TRBJ1-6
AGKTGWDQPQH	11	TRBV6-1	TRBJ1-5
SSSSFGGLFNSPLH	14	TRBV7-9	TRBJ1-6
ASSPSGRPQY	10	TRBV7-9	TRBJ2-5
ASSVEGQGLAKNIQY	15	TRBV9	TRBJ2-4
ASSFGNRGYT	10	TRBV28	TRBJ1-2
ASSDVYFEQY	10	TRBV6-1	TRBJ2-7
ASSQGTSGANVLT	13	TRBV7-7	TRBJ2-6
ASPPPGTGTTGELF	14	TRBV28	TRBJ2-2
AIVKGVGNEQF	11	TRBV10-3	TRBJ2-1
ASSYSTGTNEKLF	13	TRBV6-5	TRBJ1-4
AISGDAWGNQPQH	13	TRBV10-3	TRBJ1-5
ASKSGDREGGYT	12	TRBV9	TRBJ1-2
ASSLDVGTGYEKLF	14	TRBV5-4	TRBJ1-4
ASSYRPGTGTGYT	13	TRBV6-6	TRBJ1-2
ASGEGGQDEQY	11	TRBV7-3	TRBJ2-7
ASSPEDRGNEKLF	13	TRBV5-1	TRBJ1-4
ASSPQGIEAF	10	TRBV27	TRBJ1-1
AFQGLGYTEAF	11	TRBV30	TRBJ1-1
ASMRQNTGELF	11	TRBV5-1	TRBJ2-2
ASSLSAGAKNIQY	13	TRBV5-4	TRBJ2-4
SADNQDTYEQY	11	TRBV29-1	TRBJ2-7
ASSLSPVYGYT	11	TRBV27	TRBJ1-2
ASSSTGRNTEAF	12	TRBV6-5	TRBJ1-1
ASSQARDRGKPLHEQF	16	TRBV7-9	TRBJ2-1
ASSHGGRAGYT	11	TRBV14	TRBJ1-2